These 5 T cell receptor beta chains came from one sample sequenced in a study of beta chain features in type 1 diabetes. Every bit of the isolated RNA underwent reverse transcription, so sequencing read expressed TCRB transcripts. Produced via immunoSEQ multiplex PCR; TCRdb's table is partial and in-frame only. The sample has roughly 250,000 clones, around 10% seen once. The sequencing sample was made of naive CD4+ T cells from blood. These receptors were taken from a woman aged 18-35 years in good health.

This clone appeared a few times. Other DNA variants within this sample encode the same CDR3. CDR3 residues: CASSEARSGANVLTF. The CDR3 nucleotides are TGTGCCAGCAGTGAAGCGCGTTCTGGGGCCAACGTCCTGACTTTC. The chain uses TRBV2 and TRBJ2-6, with D unclear. CDR1 SNHLY and CDR2 FYNNEI come from the germline V gene. V was trimmed by 0 bases and J by 1 base, leaving 4 bases between them. CDR3 length equals 15 residues.

The V gene is TRBV5-1, the J gene TRBJ1-1; perhaps TRBD1 as D (6 bases). Deletions cut 4 bases from V and 4 bases from J, with 14 bases between. Germline lookup yields CDR1 SGHRS and CDR2 YFSETQ. The CDR3 totals 14 residues. CDR3 in amino acids: CASSPTGAGTEAFF. Here the CDR3 DNA reads TGCGCCAGCAGCCCGACAGGCGCGGGCACTGAAGCTTTCTTT.

This clone was seen a handful of times. The chain joins TRBV5-4 to TRBJ2-6, with 13 bases lining up with TRBD2. The V and J ends lost 4 bases and 3 bases, in that order; junction bases with no gene match: 10. Germline CDR1 reads SGHNT; CDR2 reads YYREEE (reference sequence). CDR3 length equals 19 residues. Here the CDR3 DNA reads TGTGCCAGCAGCCAAAAGACTAGCGGGAGGCTGCGTGGGGCCAACGTCCTGACTTTC. Its translation: CASSQKTSGRLRGANVLTF.

This clone was seen a few times. This chain connects TRBV27 to TRBJ2-3; D not certain. V lost 5 bases, J lost 4 bases, and 10 bases lay in between. CDR3 size: 13 residues. The V gene's germline CDR1 is MNHEY and CDR2 SMNVEV (reference sequence). The CDR3 nucleotides read TGTGCCAGCAGTCTTATCCCCGCAGATACGCAGTATTTT. Encoded protein: CASSLIPADTQYF.

This clone was seen a few times. The CDR3 region is CASSSADRGPRQPQHF. The CDR3 DNA is TGTGCCAGCAGCTCGGCAGACAGGGGGCCACGGCAGCCCCAGCATTTT. The chain uses TRBV7-9 and TRBJ1-5, with 10 bases matching TRBD1. Germline V lookup: CDR1 SEHNR, CDR2 FQNEAQ (reference sequence). The CDR3 consists of 16 residues. J lost 7 bases, V lost 4 bases, and 10 bases had no gene match.